The 26 T cell receptor beta chains given below trace back to one sample, sequenced in a study of cytotoxic CD8 clonotypes in ibrutinib-treated CLL. Repertoires were generated with immunoSEQ multiplex PCR, while TCRdb's copy carries only in-frame clones and drops some. The repertoire holds 150,000 to 200,000 clones, with approximately 80% as singletons. Source: PBMCs, taken after 12 months of ibrutinib treatment. The source is a human donor with chronic lymphocytic leukemia.

The chain recombines TRBV6-1 with TRBJ1-5, with 10 bases that match TRBD1. The V segment lost 7 bases and the J segment 7 bases; nucleotides outside the gene matches: 10. Germline CDR1 reads MNHNS; CDR2 reads SASEGT. This CDR3 contains 15 residues. CDR3 bases: TGTGCCAGCAAACCGGACAGGGGGAATGAGCAGCCCCAGCATTTT. Amino acid sequence: CASKPDRGNEQPQHF.

J is TRBJ2-1 and V is TRBV6-5; a possible D gene is TRBD2 (5 bases). The CDR3 covers 13 residues. CDR1 MNHEY and CDR2 SVGAGI come from the germline V gene. V was pared by 1 base and J by 8 bases, with 9 bases between. The CDR3: CASSYFGDYEQFF. The CDR3 DNA reads TGTGCCAGCAGTTACTTCGGGGATTATGAGCAGTTCTTC.

The genes are TRBV5-4 and TRBJ1-1; TRBD1 matches at 8 bases. Germline CDR1 SGHNT, CDR2 YYREEE (reference sequence). The V and J ends lost 1 base and 5 bases, in that order; junction bases with no gene match: 4. The CDR3 is 14 residues long. The CDR3 DNA reads as TGTGCCAGCAGCTTGCCAGGGGGCATTACTGAAGCTTTCTTT. Its protein is CASSLPGGITEAFF.

The V and J genes are TRBV6-5 and TRBJ2-7, with 13 bases matching TRBD2. CDR1 is MNHEY, CDR2 SVGAGI, per germline. The CDR3 has 15 amino acids. After removal of 7 bases from V and 4 bases from J, the junction contained 7 bases not matched to a gene. The CDR3 DNA is TGTGCCAGCAAGGCCCCGGGACTAGCGGGGTACGAGCAGTACTTC. Encoded protein: CASKAPGLAGYEQYF.

The chain employs TRBV6-5 and TRBJ2-3, with TRBD2 matching over 8 bases. Losses at the gene ends were 2 bases for V and 7 bases for J; bases not matched to a gene: 11. Germline CDR1 is MNHEY and CDR2 is SVGAGI. The CDR3 spans 16 residues. The DNA of the CDR3 is TGTGCCAGCAGTTACCCCCGGGAGGGCCTCACGAATACGCAGTATTTT. It codes for CASSYPREGLTNTQYF.

The rearrangement links TRBV18 to TRBJ1-2; 7 nucleotides line up with TRBD1. The CDR3 has 14 amino acids. V dropped 0 bases and J dropped 4; count of bases not matched to a gene: 2. In germline, CDR1 is KGHSH, CDR2 LQKENI. CDR3 DNA sequence: TGTGCCAGCTCACCACCGGGACAGATCTATGGCTACACCTTC. Translation gives CASSPPGQIYGYTF.

V is TRBV7-9 and J is TRBJ1-3; 11 bases align to TRBD1. Germline-derived CDR1 and CDR2 are SEHNR and FQNEAQ (reference sequence). The CDR3 loop spans 13 amino acids. J gave up 4 bases and V 10 bases, and 3 bases lay outside the gene matches. The CDR3 reads CATGQGAGNTIYF. The CDR3 DNA follows: TGTGCCACCGGACAGGGGGCCGGAAACACCATATATTTT.

The chain joins TRBV21-1 to TRBJ2-2. TRBV21-1 is a pseudogene segment. The CDR3 runs 17 residues. The CDR3 spells CASSPSNRPLASGELFF. The CDR3 DNA reads TGTGCCAGCAGCCCTTCAAATAGGCCCCTCGCCTCCGGGGAGCTGTTTTTT.

The chain has TRBV7-3 and TRBJ2-7; 7 bases map to TRBD1. This CDR3 spans 14 amino acids. Germline V gives CDR1 SGHTA, CDR2 FQGTGA. With V trimmed by 2 bases and J by 3 bases, 4 bases remained unmatched. The CDR3 sequence: CASSLPGQIYEQYF. CDR3 bases: TGTGCCAGCAGCTTACCGGGACAGATCTACGAGCAGTACTTC.

V gene TRBV27 combines with J gene TRBJ2-1; 7 bases are shared with TRBD2. Germline loops: CDR1 MNHEY, CDR2 SMNVEV (reference sequence). The trim removed 5 bases at V and 4 bases at J, leaving 5 bases unmatched. CDR3 length equals 14 residues. For the CDR3, the DNA is TGTGCCAGCAGTAGGTCGCGGGAGTACAATGAGCAGTTCTTC. Translation gives CASSRSREYNEQFF.

This chain links TRBV10-2 with TRBJ1-5, with D tentatively TRBD1 (5 bases). Germline V lookup: CDR1 WSHSY, CDR2 SAAADI. V lost 0 bases and J 3 bases, leaving 18 bases between the germline ends. The CDR3 runs 18 residues. CDR3 residues: CASSESRGSHDDNQPQHF. The CDR3 DNA reads as TGCGCCAGCAGTGAGTCGAGGGGATCGCATGATGACAATCAGCCCCAGCATTTT.

As for this clone: The junction differs from germline at one of its ends, possibly a read error. This CDR3 reads CASSVPGVVLF. CDR3 nucleotides: TGTGCCAGCAGCGTTCCGGGGGTAGTTCTTTTT. J is TRBJ1-1 and V is TRBV9; perhaps TRBD1 as D (5 bases). The CDR3 extends over 11 amino acids. Germline lookup yields CDR1 SGDLS and CDR2 YYNGEE.

J is TRBJ2-2 and V is TRBV7-2; D call uncertain. The V end lost 11 bases, the J end lost 4 bases, and 20 bases lay between the germline ends. CDR1 and CDR2 (germline): SGHTA, FQGNSA. The CDR3 totals 15 residues. CDR3 amino acids: CAGSPAARGTGELFF. In nucleotides, the CDR3 is TGTGCCGGGTCTCCCGCGGCGCGAGGCACCGGGGAGCTGTTTTTT. The entire variable domain, with the rest obtained from reference TRBV7-2 and TRBJ2-2, is as follows: GAGVSQSPSNKVTEKGKDVELRCDPISGHTALYWYRQSLGQGLEFLIYFQGNSAPDKSGLPSDRFSAERTGGSVSTLTIQRTQQEDSAVYLCAGSPAARGTGELFFGEGSRLTVL.

This clone was observed a few times. The V and J genes are TRBV14 and TRBJ2-1; 8 nucleotides line up with TRBD1. Germline V gives CDR1 SGHDN, CDR2 FVKESK. V gave up 6 bases and J gave up 6 bases; unmatched junction bases: 4. The CDR3 has 13 residues. CDR3 bases: TGTGCCAGCAGGCGAACAGGGGGCAATGAGCAGTTCTTC. This encodes CASRRTGGNEQFF.

Only one count was recorded for this clone. This sequence joins TRBV2 and TRBJ2-7, with D perhaps being TRBD1 or TRBD2 (5 bases each). The CDR3 totals 13 residues. Per germline, CDR1 SNHLY and CDR2 FYNNEI. The ends were cut back, 7 bases at V and 3 bases at J, with 13 bases in the middle. CDR3 DNA: TGTGCCAGCATACGGGACGTATTCTACGAGCAGTACTTC. The encoded protein is CASIRDVFYEQYF.

The genes are TRBV18 and TRBJ1-1; no clear D. Germline lookup yields CDR1 KGHSH and CDR2 LQKENI. The CDR3 extends over 17 amino acids. Trimming stripped 2 bases from V and 2 bases from J, with 18 bases between. CDR3 in DNA: TGTGCCAGCTCACCAATCTTTAGGCGGAAAAGTAACACTGAAGCTTTCTTT. This translates into CASSPIFRRKSNTEAFF.

The genes are TRBV7-9 and TRBJ2-5; TRBD2 might be the D (6 bases). V lost 0 bases and J lost 7, with 12 bases in between. This CDR3 has 14 residues. Germline V gives CDR1 SEHNR, CDR2 FQNEAQ (reference sequence). This CDR3 is CASSLAEGTGTQYF. The CDR3 DNA reads as TGTGCCAGCAGCTTAGCTGAGGGGACTGGGACCCAGTACTTC.

The rearrangement joins TRBV7-3 to TRBJ2-5; TRBD2 is a possible D gene (6 bases). The CDR3 sequence is 14 residues long. Germline V gene data show CDR1 as SGHTA and CDR2 as FQGTGA. Trimming pared 1 base from V and 2 bases from J, leaving 8 bases between. The CDR3 coding sequence is TGTGCCAGCAGCTTAAACGGAGGGCAAGAGACCCAGTACTTC. Amino acids: CASSLNGGQETQYF.

The CDR3 region has the DNA TGTGCCAGCAGGTTTAGCACAAATTCCTACGAGCAGTACTTC. This gives the protein CASRFSTNSYEQYF. The rearrangement uses TRBV2 and TRBJ2-7; D unresolved. This CDR3 comprises 14 residues. Germline-derived CDR1 and CDR2 are SNHLY and FYNNEI. Trimming shortened V by 6 bases and J by 1 base, and 13 bases separated the two germline ends.

The chain couples TRBV7-8 to TRBJ1-1; 9 bases are a match to TRBD1. Germline CDR1 is SGHVS and CDR2 is FQNEAQ. CDR3 length: 17 residues. The V segment lost 6 bases and the J segment 1 base; nucleotides outside the gene matches: 12. The CDR3 here is CASRKARDRVKNTEAFF. The CDR3 DNA is TGTGCCAGCAGAAAAGCACGGGACAGGGTTAAGAACACTGAAGCTTTCTTT.

The J gene is TRBJ1-6, the V gene TRBV12-5; tentatively, D is TRBD1 (5 bases). CDR3 length equals 16 residues. Germline lookup yields CDR1 LGHNT and CDR2 FRNRAP. V was clipped by 1 base and J by 6 bases, with 13 bases between them. CDR3 nucleotides: TGTGCTAGTGGTTTGGGGGACGGCCGGGGTAATTCACCCCTCCACTTT. Protein product: CASGLGDGRGNSPLHF.

The chain couples TRBV5-1 to TRBJ2-7; 9 bases map to TRBD1. Germline CDR1 is SGHRS and CDR2 is YFSETQ. V lost 3 bases to trimming and J lost 6 bases; unmatched junction nucleotides: 4. The CDR3 runs 13 residues. The CDR3 coding sequence is TGCGCCAGCAGCTGGATGACAGGGGGCGAGCAGTACTTC. This translates into CASSWMTGGEQYF.

This clone was counted a single time. The J gene is TRBJ1-1, the V gene TRBV4-3; the D gene is possibly TRBD1 (6 bases). Trimming pared 3 bases from V and 5 bases from J, leaving 16 bases between. This CDR3 comprises 15 residues. The V gene's germline CDR1 is LGHNA and CDR2 YSLEER. CDR3 sequence reads: CASSQLQGSWTEAFF. The CDR3 DNA reads TGCGCCAGCAGCCAGTTACAGGGCTCGTGGACTGAAGCTTTCTTT.

This clone was recorded once. This rearrangement joins TRBV19 to TRBJ2-3, with unresolved D. The germline V gene has CDR1 LNHDA and CDR2 SQIVND (reference sequence). V dropped 1 base and J dropped 6 bases, with 20 bases sitting between them. This CDR3 has 17 amino acids. CDR3 DNA: TGTGCCAGTAGTATAGGTTTACTCCCCGGGCCGAGGGATACGCAGTATTTT. This encodes CASSIGLLPGPRDTQYF.

This chain uses TRBV18 with TRBJ2-1; 12 positions match TRBD2. From germline, CDR1 is KGHSH and CDR2 LQKENI. The CDR3 loop spans 18 amino acids. J gave up 4 bases and V 1 base, and 8 bases lay outside the gene matches. CDR3 amino acids: CASSPQTEGLAGYNEQFF. CDR3 nucleotides: TGTGCCAGCTCACCACAAACGGAGGGACTAGCGGGTTACAATGAGCAGTTCTTC. Full variable domain (remainder filled in from reference TRBV18 and TRBJ2-1): NAGVMQNPRHLVRRRGQEARLRCSPMKGHSHVYWYRQLPEEGLKFMVYLQKENIIDESGMPKERFSAEFPKEGPSILRIQQVVRGDSAAYFCASSPQTEGLAGYNEQFFGPGTRLTVL.

The rearrangement uses TRBV30 and TRBJ1-2; 8 bases are shared with TRBD1. Germline loops: CDR1 GTSNPN, CDR2 SVGIG (reference sequence). The CDR3 consists of 12 residues. Trimming removed 7 bases from V and 2 bases from J; junction bases left unmatched: 3. The CDR3 region is CASQGGNYGYTF. The CDR3 nucleotides are TGTGCCTCACAGGGGGGGAACTATGGCTACACCTTC.